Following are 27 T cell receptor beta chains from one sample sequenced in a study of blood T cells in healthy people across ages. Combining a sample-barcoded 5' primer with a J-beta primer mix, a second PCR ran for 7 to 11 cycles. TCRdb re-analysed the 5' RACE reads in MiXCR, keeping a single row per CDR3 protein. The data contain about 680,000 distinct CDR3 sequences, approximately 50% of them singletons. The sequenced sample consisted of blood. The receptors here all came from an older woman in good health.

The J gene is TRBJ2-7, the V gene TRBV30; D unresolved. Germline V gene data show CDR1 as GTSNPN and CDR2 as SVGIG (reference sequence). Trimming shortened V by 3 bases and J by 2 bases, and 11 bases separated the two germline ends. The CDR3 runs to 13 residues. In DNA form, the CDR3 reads TGTGCCTGGAGGGCAGCCAAGACCTACGAGCAGTACTTC. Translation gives CAWRAAKTYEQYF.

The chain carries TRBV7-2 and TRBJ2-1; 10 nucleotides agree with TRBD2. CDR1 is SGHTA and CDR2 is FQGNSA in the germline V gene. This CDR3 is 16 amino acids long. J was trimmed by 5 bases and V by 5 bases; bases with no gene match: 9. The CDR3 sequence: CASSRPGLAANNEQFF. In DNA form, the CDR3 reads TGTGCCAGCAGCCGGCCTGGACTAGCGGCTAACAATGAGCAGTTCTTC.

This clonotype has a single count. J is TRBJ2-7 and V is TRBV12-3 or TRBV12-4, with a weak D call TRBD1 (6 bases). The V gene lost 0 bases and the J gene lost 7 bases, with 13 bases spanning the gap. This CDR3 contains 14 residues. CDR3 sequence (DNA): TGTGCCAGCAGTTTAGCGCAGACAGGTCATGAGCAGTACTTC. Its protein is CASSLAQTGHEQYF.

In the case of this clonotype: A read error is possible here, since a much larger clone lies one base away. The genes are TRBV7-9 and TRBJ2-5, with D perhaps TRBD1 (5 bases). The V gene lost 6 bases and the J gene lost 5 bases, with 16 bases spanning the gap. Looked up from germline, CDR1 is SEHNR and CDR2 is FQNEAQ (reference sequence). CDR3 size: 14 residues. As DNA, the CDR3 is TGTGCCAGCAGTTACGGCAGGGTCGGCGAGACCCAGTACTTC. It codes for CASSYGRVGETQYF.

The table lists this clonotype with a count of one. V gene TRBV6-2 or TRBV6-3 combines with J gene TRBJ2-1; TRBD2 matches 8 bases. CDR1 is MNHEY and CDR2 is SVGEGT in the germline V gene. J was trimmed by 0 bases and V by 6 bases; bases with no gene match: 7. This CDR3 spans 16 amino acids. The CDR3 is CASSRTSLDSYNEQFF. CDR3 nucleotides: TGTGCCAGCAGCCGGACTAGCTTAGACTCCTACAATGAGCAGTTCTTC.

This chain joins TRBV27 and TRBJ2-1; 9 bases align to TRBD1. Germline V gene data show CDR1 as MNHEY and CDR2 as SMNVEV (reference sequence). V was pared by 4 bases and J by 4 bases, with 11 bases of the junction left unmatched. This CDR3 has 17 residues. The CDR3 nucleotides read TGTGCCAGCAGTTGGGGACAGGGTTTCCCCACGTACAATGAGCAGTTCTTC. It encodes CASSWGQGFPTYNEQFF.

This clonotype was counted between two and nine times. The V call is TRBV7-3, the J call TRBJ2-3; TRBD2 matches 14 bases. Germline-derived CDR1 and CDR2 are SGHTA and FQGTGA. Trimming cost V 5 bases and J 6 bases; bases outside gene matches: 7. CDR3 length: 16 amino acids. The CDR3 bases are TGTGCCAGCAGCGACCCGGGACTAGCGGGAGAGGATACGCAGTATTTT. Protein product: CASSDPGLAGEDTQYF.

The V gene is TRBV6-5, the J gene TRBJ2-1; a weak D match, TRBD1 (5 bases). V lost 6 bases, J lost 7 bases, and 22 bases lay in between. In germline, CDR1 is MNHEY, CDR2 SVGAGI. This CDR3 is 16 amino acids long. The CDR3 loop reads CASSLQGSVSGNEQFF. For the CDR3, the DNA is TGTGCCAGCAGCCTGCAGGGAAGTGTCAGTGGGAATGAGCAGTTCTTC.

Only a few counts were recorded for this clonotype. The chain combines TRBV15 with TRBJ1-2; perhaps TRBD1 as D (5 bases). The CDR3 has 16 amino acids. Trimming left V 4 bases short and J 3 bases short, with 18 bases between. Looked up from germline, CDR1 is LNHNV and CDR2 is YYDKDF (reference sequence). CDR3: CATSTGTDPPHYGYTF. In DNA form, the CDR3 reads TGTGCCACCAGCACCGGGACCGATCCCCCCCACTATGGCTACACCTTC.

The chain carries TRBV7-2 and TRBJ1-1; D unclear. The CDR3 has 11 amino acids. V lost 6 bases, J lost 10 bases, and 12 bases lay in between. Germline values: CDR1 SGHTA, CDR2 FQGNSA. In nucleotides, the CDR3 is TGTGCCAGCAGTCCGGACCCTGGAGCTTTCTTT. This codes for CASSPDPGAFF.

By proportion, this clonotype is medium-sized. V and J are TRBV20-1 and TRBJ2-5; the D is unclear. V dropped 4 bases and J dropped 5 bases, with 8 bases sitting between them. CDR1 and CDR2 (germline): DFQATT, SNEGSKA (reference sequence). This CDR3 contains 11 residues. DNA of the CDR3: TGCAGTGCTAATCATTGGGAGACCCAGTACTTC. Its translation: CSANHWETQYF.

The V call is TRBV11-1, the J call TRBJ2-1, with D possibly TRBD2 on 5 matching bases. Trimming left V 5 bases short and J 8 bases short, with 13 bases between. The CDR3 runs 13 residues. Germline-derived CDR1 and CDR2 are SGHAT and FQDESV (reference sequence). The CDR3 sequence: CASSPRPGDEQFF. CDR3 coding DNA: TGTGCCAGCAGCCCCAGACCCGGGGATGAGCAGTTCTTC. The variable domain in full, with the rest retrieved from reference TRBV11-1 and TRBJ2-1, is EAEVAQSPRYKITEKSQAVAFWCDPISGHATLYWYRQILGQGPELLVQFQDESVVDDSQLPKDRFSAERLKGVDSTLKIQPAELGDSAMYLCASSPRPGDEQFFGPGTRLTVL.

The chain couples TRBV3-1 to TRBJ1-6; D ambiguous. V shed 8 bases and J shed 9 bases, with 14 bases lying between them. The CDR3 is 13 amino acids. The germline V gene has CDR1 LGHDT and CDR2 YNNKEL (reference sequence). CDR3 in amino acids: CASSQGRLSPLHF. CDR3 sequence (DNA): TGTGCCAGCTCTCAAGGACGGCTTTCACCCCTCCACTTT.

The CDR3 nucleotides read TGCGCCAGCAGCCAGGACGGGACTAGGGGCTACGAGCAGTACTTC. Translated, it gives CASSQDGTRGYEQYF. The gene calls are TRBV4-3 and TRBJ2-5; TRBD2 aligns across 8 bases. The J call may be in error: the DNA end matches TRBJ2-7 better. In germline, CDR1 is LGHNA, CDR2 YSLEER. The CDR3 contains 15 residues.

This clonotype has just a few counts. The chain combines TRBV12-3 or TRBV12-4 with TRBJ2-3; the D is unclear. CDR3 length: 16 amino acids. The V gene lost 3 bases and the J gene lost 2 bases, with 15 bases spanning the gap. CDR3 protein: CASSLFGRSSTDTQYF. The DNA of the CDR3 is TGTGCCAGCAGTTTGTTTGGGCGGTCCTCCACAGATACGCAGTATTTT.

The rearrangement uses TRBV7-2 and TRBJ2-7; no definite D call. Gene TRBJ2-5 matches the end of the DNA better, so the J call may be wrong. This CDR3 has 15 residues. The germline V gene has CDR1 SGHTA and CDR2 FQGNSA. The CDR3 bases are TGTGCCAGCAGCTTAGTCGCTCTGGTAGGAGAGACCCAGTACTTC. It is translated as CASSLVALVGETQYF.

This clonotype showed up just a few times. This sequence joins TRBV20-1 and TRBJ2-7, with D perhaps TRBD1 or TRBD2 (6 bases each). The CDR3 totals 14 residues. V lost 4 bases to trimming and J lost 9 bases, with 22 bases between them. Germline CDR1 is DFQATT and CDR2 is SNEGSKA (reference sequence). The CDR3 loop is CSATPGVQGIWQYF. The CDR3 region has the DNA TGCAGTGCTACTCCGGGGGTGCAGGGGATTTGGCAGTACTTC.

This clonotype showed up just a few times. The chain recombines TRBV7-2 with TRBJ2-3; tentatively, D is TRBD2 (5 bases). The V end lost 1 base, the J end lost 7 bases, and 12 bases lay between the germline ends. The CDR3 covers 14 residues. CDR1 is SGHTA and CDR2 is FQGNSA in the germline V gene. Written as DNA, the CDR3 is TGTGCCAGCAGCTTAGGCCGGGATGGAAATACGCAGTATTTT. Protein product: CASSLGRDGNTQYF.

The CDR3 DNA sequence: TGTGCCAGCAGACTGACAGGAGGCGGCTACGAGCAGTACTTC. The encoded protein is CASRLTGGGYEQYF. This chain uses TRBV6-5 with TRBJ2-7, with D possibly matching TRBD1 (6 bases). The CDR3 extends over 14 amino acids. From germline, CDR1 is MNHEY and CDR2 SVGAGI. Trimming took 6 bases from V and 3 from J, leaving 15 bases between them.

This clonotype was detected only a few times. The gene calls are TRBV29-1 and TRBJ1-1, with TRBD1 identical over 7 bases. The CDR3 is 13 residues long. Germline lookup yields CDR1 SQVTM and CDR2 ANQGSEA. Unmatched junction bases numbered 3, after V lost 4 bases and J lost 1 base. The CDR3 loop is CSVAGTANTEAFF. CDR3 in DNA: TGCAGCGTTGCCGGGACAGCGAACACTGAAGCTTTCTTT.

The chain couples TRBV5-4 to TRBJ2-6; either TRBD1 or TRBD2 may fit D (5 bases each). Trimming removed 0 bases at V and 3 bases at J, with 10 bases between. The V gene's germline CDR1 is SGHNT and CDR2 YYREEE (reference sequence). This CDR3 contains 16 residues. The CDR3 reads CASSLGGKVGANVLTF. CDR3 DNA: TGTGCCAGCAGCTTGGGGGGGAAGGTTGGGGCCAACGTCCTGACTTTC.

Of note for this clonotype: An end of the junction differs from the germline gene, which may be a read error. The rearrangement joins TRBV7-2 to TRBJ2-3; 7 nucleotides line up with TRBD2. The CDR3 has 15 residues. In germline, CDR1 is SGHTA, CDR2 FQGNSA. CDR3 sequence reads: CAGSLGLVSTDTQYF. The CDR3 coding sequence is TGTGCCGGCAGCTTAGGACTAGTATCGACAGATACGCAGTATTTT.

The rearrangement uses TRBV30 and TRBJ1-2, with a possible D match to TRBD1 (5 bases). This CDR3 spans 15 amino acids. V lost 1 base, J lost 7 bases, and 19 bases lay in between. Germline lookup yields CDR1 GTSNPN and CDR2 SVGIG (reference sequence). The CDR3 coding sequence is TGTGCCTGGAGTGGTGCCAGGGTGAAAGGTCGTGGCTACACCTTC. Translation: CAWSGARVKGRGYTF.

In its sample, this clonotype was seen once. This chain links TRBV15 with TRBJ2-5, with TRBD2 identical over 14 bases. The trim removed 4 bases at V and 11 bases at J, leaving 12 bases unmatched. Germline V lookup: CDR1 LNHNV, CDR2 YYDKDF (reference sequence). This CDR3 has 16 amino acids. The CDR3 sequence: CATSTGRLAGGNEQYF. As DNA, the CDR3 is TGTGCCACCAGCACGGGGCGACTAGCGGGAGGGAATGAGCAGTACTTC.

The CDR3 nucleotides are TGTGCCAGCAGCGTTGACAGGCGGGGGGCCCAGTACTTC. Residues: CASSVDRRGAQYF. The genes are TRBV7-2 and TRBJ2-5, with TRBD2 matching 8 bases. CDR3 length: 13 amino acids. The germline V gene has CDR1 SGHTA and CDR2 FQGNSA. V lost 5 bases and J lost 9; bases outside the gene matches: 8. The complete variable domain, with remaining parts taken from reference TRBV7-2 and TRBJ2-5, reads GAGVSQSPSNKVTEKGKDVELRCDPISGHTALYWYRQSLGQGLEFLIYFQGNSAPDKSGLPSDRFSAERTGGSVSTLTIQRTQQEDSAVYLCASSVDRRGAQYFGPGTRLLVL.

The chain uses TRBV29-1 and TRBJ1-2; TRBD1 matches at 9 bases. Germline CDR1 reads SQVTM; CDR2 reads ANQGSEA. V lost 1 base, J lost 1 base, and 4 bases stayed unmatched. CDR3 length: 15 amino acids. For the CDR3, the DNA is TGCAGCGTTGAAGGCGGGACAGGGTTTAACTATGGCTACACCTTC. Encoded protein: CSVEGGTGFNYGYTF. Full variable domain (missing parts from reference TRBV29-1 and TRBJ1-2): SAVISQKPSRDICQRGTSLTIQCQVDSQVTMMFWYRQQPGQSLTLIATANQGSEATYESGFVIDKFPISRPNLTFSTLTVSNMSPEDSSIYLCSVEGGTGFNYGYTFGSGTRLTVV.

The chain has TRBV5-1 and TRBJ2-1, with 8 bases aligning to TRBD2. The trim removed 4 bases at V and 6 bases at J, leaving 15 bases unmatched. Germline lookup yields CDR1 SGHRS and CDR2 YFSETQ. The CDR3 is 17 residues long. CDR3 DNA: TGCGCCAGCAGCGAAGGACGAGCGGGAGTGGCAGGCAATGAGCAGTTCTTC. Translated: CASSEGRAGVAGNEQFF.